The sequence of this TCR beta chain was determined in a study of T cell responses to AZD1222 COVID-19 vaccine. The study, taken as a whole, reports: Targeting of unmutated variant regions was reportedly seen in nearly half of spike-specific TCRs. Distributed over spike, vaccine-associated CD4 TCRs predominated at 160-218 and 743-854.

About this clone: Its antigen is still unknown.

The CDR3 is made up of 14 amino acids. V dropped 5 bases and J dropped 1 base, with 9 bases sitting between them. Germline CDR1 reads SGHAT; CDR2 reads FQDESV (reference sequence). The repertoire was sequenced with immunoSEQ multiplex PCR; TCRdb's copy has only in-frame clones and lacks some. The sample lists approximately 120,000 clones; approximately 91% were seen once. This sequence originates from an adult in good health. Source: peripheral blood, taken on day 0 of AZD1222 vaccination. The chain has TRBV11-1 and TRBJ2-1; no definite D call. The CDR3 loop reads CASSPSSSYNEQFF. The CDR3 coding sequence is TGTGCCAGCAGCCCATCATCGTCCTACAATGAGCAGTTCTTC. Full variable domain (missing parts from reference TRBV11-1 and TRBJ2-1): EAEVAQSPRYKITEKSQAVAFWCDPISGHATLYWYRQILGQGPELLVQFQDESVVDDSQLPKDRFSAERLKGVDSTLKIQPAELGDSAMYLCASSPSSSYNEQFFGPGTRLTVL.